The entry below describes one T cell receptor beta chain. Frequency alone marks this clonotype as medium-sized (0.01 to 0.1%); no count is stored. There is no known antigen for this receptor. The entry originates in a study of T cell clusters in autoimmune cytopenias (dated by TCRdb to about 2019). Study-level background: The median TRB sequencing depth was around 49,000 reads per sample, and the median number of distinct TRB clonotypes was around 2,500 per sample. The study aimed to test whether autoimmune cytopenia patients carry a disease-specific immune repertoire signature usable as a blood-based biomarker. In autoimmune cytopenia patients, peripheral blood TRB and IGH repertoires were sequenced during active disease and over treatment follow-up, together with healthy, CLL and autoimmune hepatitis controls.

Broader findings and caveats from the paper: GLIPH suggested that primary autoimmune cytopenia patients lacked physiological T cell clusters: roughly 50 clusters were exclusive to healthy donors versus some 16 exclusive to patients. The T cell clusters were only ever defined in silico, so experimental validation of their functional role was still needed. TRB repertoire shifts, with less even repertoires in secondary cytopenia and CLL, mostly reflected lymphoma bias rather than autoimmunity. Compared with active autoimmune hepatitis patients, healthy donors had almost three times as many exclusive TRB clusters, a finding consistent with an autoimmunity-wide signature. In the comparison of secondary cytopenia with CLL, the cluster-lack signature was not observed, apparently because the dominant lymphoma-associated repertoire masked the signature.

TRB amplification used about 230 ng of peripheral blood genomic DNA, tens of thousands of genome equivalents, per sample. Multiplex PCR with a touch-down protocol amplified TRB rearrangements, with the TRB-A and TRB-B primer pools combined in a single tube. Illumina adapters and sample indices were added to the amplicons through two consecutive PCR reactions using Phusion HS II polymerase. After gel purification with the NucleoSpin Gel and PCR Clean-up kit, the amplicons were quantified by Qubit and checked for quality on an Agilent 2100 Bioanalyzer. Libraries were sequenced on an Illumina MiSeq using 600-cycle, single-indexed, paired-end runs. The paper's processing steps were these. MiXCR version 2.1.12 with the default MiXCR reference library was used to align and assemble TRB reads. A clone was defined by each unique CDR3 nucleotide sequence, and the analysis included only productive sequences supported by at least two reads. Alpha-parameterized diversity profiles (alpha 0 to 5), including the Shannon (alpha 1) and Simpson (alpha 2) indices, were computed with an R script to assess repertoire diversity. The tcR package was used to compute combinatorial TRB VJ usage, which was then compared between cohorts by principal component analysis with ade4. GLIPH was used to cluster TCRbeta CDR3s in pairs of cohorts matched for age and read depth, and a Wilcoxon test was used to compare cluster frequencies. Following reprocessing of the reads by TCRdb, the data hold one row per CDR3 protein sequence and no DNA is available. The V and J calls, along with clone size, are taken from TCRdb and not from the paper's own processing. The table held for this sample gives roughly 7,500 distinct CDR3 sequences. The ten largest clones take up 3.5% of the sample.

The CDR3 measures 14 amino acids from cysteine to phenylalanine. The coding DNA is unavailable. CDR1 and CDR2 are read off the germline V gene as MNHEY and SVGEGT. This TCR came from a human donor with an autoimmune cytopenia or autoimmune hepatitis (not recorded which). The chain employs TRBV6-2 or TRBV6-3 and TRBJ2-1; TCRdb's assignment of TRBD1 cannot be checked, as there is no DNA. The sample was peripheral blood. CDR3 reads: CASSPLGGRNEQFF.